These T cell receptor beta chains were read from a single sample in a study of blood T cell repertoires in COVID-19. The data were produced by immunoSEQ multiplex PCR, yet TCRdb's version contains in-frame clones alone and is incomplete. The top ten hold under 6.5% of the sample, which has approximately 350,000 clones, over 70% seen once. The sequenced sample was peripheral blood. These receptors were collected from a woman aged 45-60 years with COVID-19, enrolled during active disease. Both conserved end residues are part of each CDR3. The D gene is left open where the match is weak. The size field is filled for only some rows; it gives once, few, many or a size class.

j_call clone_size d_call v_call cdr3_aa cdr3_nt
TRBJ2-3 once TRBD2 TRBV19 CASKRTSGRTDTQYF TGTGCCAGTAAACGGACTAGCGGGAGAACAGATACGCAGTATTTT
TRBJ2-2 few TRBD2 TRBV27 CASSLVGRDTGELFF TGTGCCAGCAGTTTAGTAGGGAGGGACACCGGGGAGCTGTTTTTT
TRBJ1-6 . . TRBV27 CASSLTGVSPLHF TGTGCCAGCAGTTTAACGGGGGTCTCACCCCTCCACTTT
TRBJ2-1 . . TRBV27 CASSLLASESNEQFF TGTGCCAGCAGTTTATTGGCTAGCGAAAGCAATGAGCAGTTCTTC
TRBJ2-6 . . TRBV30 CAWSRRGSGANVLTF TGTGCCTGGAGTCGGAGGGGCTCTGGGGCCAACGTCCTGACTTTC
TRBJ2-2 . . TRBV5-4 CASSLQGNTGELFF TGTGCCAGCAGTTTACAGGGGAACACCGGGGAGCTGTTTTTT
TRBJ1-5 . . TRBV7-2 CASTTGWRGNQPQHF TGTGCCAGCACCACGGGCTGGAGGGGAAATCAGCCCCAGCATTTT
TRBJ1-5 . TRBD1 TRBV9 CASSGGDRGNQPQHF TGTGCCAGCAGCGGGGGGGACAGGGGAAATCAGCCCCAGCATTTT
TRBJ1-4 . . TRBV30 CAWNPHGRKGEKLFF TGTGCCTGGAACCCTCACGGGAGGAAGGGCGAAAAACTGTTTTTT
TRBJ1-5 . . TRBV7-9 CASSGAGGNQPQHF TGTGCCAGCAGCGGCGCAGGGGGCAATCAGCCCCAGCATTTT
TRBJ1-1 . . TRBV27 CASTGSNREGTEAFF TGTGCCAGCACCGGATCCAACAGGGAAGGGACTGAAGCTTTCTTT
TRBJ2-7 . TRBD1 TRBV10-1 CATSPGQGADEQYF TGCGCCACCAGCCCGGGACAGGGGGCCGACGAGCAGTACTTC
TRBJ1-6 . . TRBV4-1 CASSQDGLTYNSPLHF TGCGCCAGCAGCCAAGACGGACTTACCTATAATTCACCCCTCCACTTT
TRBJ2-6 . . TRBV7-2 CASSLVGGSGANVLTF TGTGCCAGCAGCTTAGTGGGGGGCTCTGGGGCCAACGTCCTGACTTTC
TRBJ1-2 . . TRBV5-4 CASSSGQVYGYTF TGTGCCAGCAGCTCGGGACAAGTCTATGGCTACACCTTC
TRBJ1-2 once . TRBV30 CAWSVDPTYGYTF TGTGCCTGGAGTGTCGATCCTACCTATGGCTACACCTTC
TRBJ1-5 . TRBD1 TRBV18 CASSPQGADQPQHF TGTGCCAGCTCACCACAGGGGGCCGATCAGCCCCAGCATTTT
TRBJ1-1 once TRBD1 TRBV10-3 CAISVYQGGEAFF TGTGCCATCAGTGTATACCAGGGGGGTGAAGCTTTCTTT
TRBJ2-1 . . TRBV19 CASTTGSHYYNEQFF TGTGCCAGTACCACCGGGAGCCATTACTACAATGAGCAGTTCTTC
TRBJ2-7 . TRBD2 TRBV5-6 CASSFLGLAGDDEQYF TGTGCCAGCAGCTTCCTGGGACTAGCGGGAGACGACGAGCAGTACTTC
TRBJ2-3 . . TRBV19 CASSVSGDSTDTQYF TGTGCCAGTTCCGTGAGCGGAGATAGCACAGATACGCAGTATTTT
TRBJ2-1 . TRBD2 TRBV10-3 CAISDGAGVRNEQFF TGTGCCATCAGTGATGGGGCGGGAGTTAGAAATGAGCAGTTCTTC
TRBJ2-2 . TRBD2 TRBV5-1 CASSLETSGIPGELFF TGCGCCAGCAGCTTGGAAACCAGCGGGATCCCCGGGGAGCTGTTTTTT
TRBJ1-6 . TRBD1 TRBV25-1 CASSSRTGVVGSPLHF TGTGCCAGCAGTTCACGGACAGGGGTGGTTGGTTCACCCCTCCACTTT
TRBJ1-4 . . TRBV2 CASSGRTLMSEKLFF TGTGCCAGCAGTGGTCGCACCTTAATGAGCGAAAAACTGTTTTTT
TRBJ2-5 . TRBD1 TRBV28 CASSISTGSKTQYF TGTGCCAGCAGTATATCGACAGGGTCAAAGACCCAGTACTTC
TRBJ2-3 . TRBD1 TRBV10-3 CAISEGQGFSDTQYF TGTGCCATCAGTGAGGGACAGGGATTTTCAGATACGCAGTATTTT
TRBJ2-5 . . TRBV11-3 CASRSGRRGNQETQYF TGTGCCAGCAGGTCAGGGCGGCGCGGGAACCAAGAGACCCAGTACTTC
TRBJ2-3 . TRBD1 TRBV9 CASSAGDRVTDTQYF TGTGCCAGCAGCGCCGGCGACAGGGTAACAGATACGCAGTATTTT
TRBJ1-5 . . TRBV4-1 CASSRTEDSNQPQHF TGCGCCAGCAGCCGGACGGAGGATAGCAATCAGCCCCAGCATTTT
TRBJ2-1 . . TRBV7-9 CASSLELQLLAEQFF TGTGCCAGCAGCTTAGAACTGCAATTACTAGCTGAGCAGTTCTTC
TRBJ1-1 . TRBD1 TRBV9 CASSVGTGGGNTEAFF TGTGCCAGCAGCGTAGGCACAGGGGGAGGGAACACTGAAGCTTTCTTT
TRBJ2-1 . TRBD2 TRBV4-3 CASSNPGTSGWNEQFF TGCGCCAGCAGCAATCCCGGGACTAGCGGATGGAATGAGCAGTTCTTC
TRBJ1-3 . . TRBV7-9 CASSPTGHRYSTIYF TGTGCCAGCAGCCCAACAGGACACCGGTATTCCACCATATATTTT
TRBJ2-1 . . TRBV27 CASSFAGREQFF TGTGCCAGCAGTTTTGCCGGTCGTGAGCAGTTCTTC
TRBJ2-7 . TRBD2 TRBV2 CASSALGLARYEQYF TGTGCCAGCAGTGCCCTAGGACTAGCGCGTTACGAGCAGTACTTC
TRBJ1-4 . . TRBV30 CAWSGERGEKLFF TGTGCCTGGAGTGGGGAGAGGGGGGAAAAACTGTTTTTT
TRBJ1-1 . . TRBV11-3 CASSLGQGYTEAFF TGTGCCAGCAGCTTAGGTCAGGGGTACACTGAAGCTTTCTTT
TRBJ1-1 few . TRBV7-9 CASSLDGRGNTEAFF TGTGCCAGCAGCTTAGATGGCAGGGGGAACACTGAAGCTTTCTTT
TRBJ1-2 . . TRBV18 CASSPLQGLGGYTF TGTGCCAGCTCACCCTTACAGGGTCTCGGTGGCTACACCTTC
TRBJ2-7 . . TRBV7-8 CASSLVGRLGSYEQYF TGTGCCAGCAGCTTAGTTGGGAGGCTGGGAAGCTACGAGCAGTACTTC
TRBJ2-2 . TRBD2 TRBV7-2 CASSLKFLTSGNTGELFF TGTGCCAGCAGCTTAAAATTCTTGACTAGCGGAAACACCGGGGAGCTGTTTTTT
TRBJ2-7 . . TRBV21-1 CASSKALSDRNTYEQYF TGTGCCAGCAGCAAAGCACTTTCCGACAGAAATACCTACGAGCAGTACTTC
TRBJ1-5 . . TRBV27 CASRYRGSGQPQHF TGTGCCAGCAGGTACCGGGGGTCCGGTCAGCCCCAGCATTTT
TRBJ2-5 . . TRBV14 CASSQAGRGRETQYF TGTGCCAGCAGCCAAGCCGGGAGAGGTCGGGAGACCCAGTACTTC
TRBJ2-2 . TRBD2 TRBV19 CASSIVGKGLAGGRNTGELFF TGTGCCAGTAGTATAGTAGGAAAGGGACTAGCGGGAGGAAGGAACACCGGGGAGCTGTTTTTT
TRBJ2-2 . TRBD1 TRBV7-6 CASSKTGGDGTGELFF TGTGCCAGCAGCAAGACAGGGGGCGATGGAACCGGGGAGCTGTTTTTT
TRBJ2-7 once . TRBV27 CASGPLNRVEQYF TGTGCCAGCGGACCACTCAACAGGGTCGAGCAGTACTTC
TRBJ2-1 once . TRBV27 CASSLGIGGYNEQFF TGTGCCAGCAGTTTAGGGATCGGGGGATACAATGAGCAGTTCTTC
TRBJ1-5 . . TRBV19 CASSIGVRNYQPQHF TGTGCCAGTAGTATAGGAGTCAGGAATTATCAGCCCCAGCATTTT